These 16 T cell receptor beta chains came from one sample sequenced in a study of cytomegalovirus exposure and HLA in healthy donors. The study ran its PCR with 60 Vbeta and 13 Jbeta primers. Repertoires were generated with immunoSEQ multiplex PCR, while TCRdb's copy carries only in-frame clones and drops some. Among about 150,000 clones listed, roughly 73% were seen once. Input material: PBMCs. Every receptor here comes from a man aged 18 to 30 in good health and CMV-seropositive.

The rearrangement uses TRBV20-1 and TRBJ1-2, with D perhaps TRBD1 (6 bases). The V end lost 5 bases, the J end lost 5 bases, and 9 bases lay between the germline ends. The CDR3 runs 11 residues. Germline values: CDR1 DFQATT, CDR2 SNEGSKA (reference sequence). The CDR3 DNA reads TGCAGTGCTCGGACAGTGTATGGCTACACCTTC. This codes for CSARTVYGYTF.

The chain combines TRBV19 with TRBJ2-2; D is unresolved. Trimming cost V 9 bases and J 0 bases, with 11 bases left between them. The CDR3 runs to 14 residues. Germline lookup yields CDR1 LNHDA and CDR2 SQIVND (reference sequence). The CDR3 is CASRRGANTGELFF. The CDR3 region has the DNA TGTGCCAGCCGGAGAGGTGCGAACACCGGGGAGCTGTTTTTT. Using reference TRBV19 and TRBJ2-2 for the parts outside the CDR3, the full variable domain is DGGITQSPKYLFRKEGQNVTLSCEQNLNHDAMYWYRQDPGQGLRLIYYSQIVNDFQKGDIAEGYSVSREKKESFPLTVTSAQKNPTAFYLCASRRGANTGELFFGEGSRLTVL.

The rearrangement joins TRBV28 to TRBJ2-1, with TRBD2 matching over 7 bases. V shed 5 bases, J shed 5 bases, and the junction held 6 bases outside the gene matches. There are 14 residues in the CDR3. Germline CDR1 MDHEN, CDR2 SYDVKM. The CDR3 loop is CASSLPSGNNEQFF. In nucleotides, the CDR3 is TGTGCCAGCAGTCTCCCTAGCGGAAACAATGAGCAGTTCTTC.

The rearrangement joins TRBV9 to TRBJ2-7; the match to TRBD2 covers 14 bases. V shed 0 bases, J shed 2 bases, and the junction held 7 bases outside the gene matches. The CDR3 totals 18 residues. Germline-derived CDR1 and CDR2 are SGDLS and YYNGEE. The CDR3 DNA is TGTGCCAGCAGCGTAGCTGGGACTAGCGGGAGAGCCCCCTACGAGCAGTACTTC. Translation gives CASSVAGTSGRAPYEQYF. The full variable domain, its missing parts supplied by reference TRBV9 and TRBJ2-7, is DSGVTQTPKHLITATGQRVTLRCSPRSGDLSVYWYQQSLDQGLQFLIQYYNGEERAKGNILERFSAQQFPDLHSELNLSSLELGDSALYFCASSVAGTSGRAPYEQYFGPGTRLTVT.

CDR3 loop: CASSLRDYYGYTF. The CDR3 nucleotides read TGTGCCAGCAGCCTCCGGGACTACTATGGCTACACCTTC. V is TRBV28 and J is TRBJ1-2; D is possibly TRBD1 (5 bases). CDR3 size: 13 residues. Germline V gives CDR1 MDHEN, CDR2 SYDVKM. V dropped 6 bases and J dropped 3 bases, with 11 bases sitting between them.

The V gene is TRBV10-1, the J gene TRBJ2-5; 8 bases fit TRBD2. Germline V gene lookup returns CDR1 WNHNN and CDR2 SYGVQD (reference sequence). This CDR3 spans 16 amino acids. V lost 6 bases to trimming and J lost 3 bases; unmatched junction nucleotides: 12. CDR3 coding DNA: TGCGCCAGCAGCGCCGCGGAAGCGGGAGTGAAAGAGACCCAGTACTTC. This gives the protein CASSAAEAGVKETQYF.

The CDR3 region is CATSRSDRVDTQYF. CDR3 nucleotides: TGTGCCACCAGCAGGTCGGACAGGGTGGATACGCAGTATTTT. The rearrangement links TRBV15 to TRBJ2-3, with 8 nucleotides matching TRBD1. CDR1 and CDR2 (germline): LNHNV, YYDKDF (reference sequence). J was trimmed by 6 bases and V by 3 bases; bases with no gene match: 5. The CDR3 has 14 residues. Full variable domain (rest looked up from reference TRBV15 and TRBJ2-3): DAMVIQNPRYQVTQFGKPVTLSCSQTLNHNVMYWYQQKSSQAPKLLFHYYDKDFNNEADTPDNFQSRRPNTSFCFLDIRSPGLGDTAMYLCATSRSDRVDTQYFGPGTRLTVL.

The chain couples TRBV7-2 to TRBJ1-4; the match to TRBD1 covers 9 bases. The CDR3 has 15 amino acids. Germline assignment: CDR1 SGHTA and CDR2 FQGNSA. The junction had 4 bases not matched to a gene; V was cut back by 1 base and J by 7 bases. The CDR3: CASSLVSGQGEKLFF. In DNA form, the CDR3 reads TGTGCCAGCAGCTTAGTTTCGGGACAGGGTGAAAAACTGTTTTTT. Based on the CDR3 plus reference TRBV7-2 and TRBJ1-4, the full variable domain is GAGVSQSPSNKVTEKGKDVELRCDPISGHTALYWYRQSLGQGLEFLIYFQGNSAPDKSGLPSDRFSAERTGGSVSTLTIQRTQQEDSAVYLCASSLVSGQGEKLFFGSGTQLSVL.

The DNA for the CDR3 is TGTGCCAGCAGTTTAGGGGTGAGGCAGCCCCAGCATTTT. Its translation: CASSLGVRQPQHF. The rearrangement uses TRBV6-5 and TRBJ1-5; a weak D match, TRBD1 (5 bases). Germline CDR1 MNHEY, CDR2 SVGAGI. Trimming shortened V by 4 bases and J by 7 bases, and 11 bases separated the two germline ends. The CDR3 loop spans 13 amino acids.

This chain uses TRBV5-4 with TRBJ1-2; 8 nucleotides align to TRBD1. CDR1 and CDR2 (germline): SGHNT, YYREEE (reference sequence). With 3 bases clipped from V and 4 bases from J, the junction kept 5 bases outside the gene matches. This CDR3 is built from 14 residues. CDR3 bases: TGTGCCAGCAGCTCGGGACAGGAGTCCTATGGCTACACCTTC. Translated: CASSSGQESYGYTF.

The V call is TRBV30, the J call TRBJ2-1, with a weak D call TRBD2 (6 bases). With 2 bases removed from V and 0 bases from J, the gap between germline ends came to 26 bases. Germline V gene lookup returns CDR1 GTSNPN and CDR2 SVGIG (reference sequence). The CDR3 extends over 20 amino acids. The CDR3, as DNA: TGTGCCTGGAGTCCTCACCCCACAATAATAGCGGTTAGCTCCTACAATGAGCAGTTCTTC. Its protein product is CAWSPHPTIIAVSSYNEQFF.

This rearrangement joins TRBV10-3 to TRBJ2-7; TRBD2 aligns across 10 bases. CDR1 and CDR2 from the germline V gene are ENHRY and SYGVKD. The CDR3 is made up of 15 amino acids. Trimming at V came to 4 bases and at J to 5 bases, leaving 8 bases not matched to a gene. CDR3 sequence: CAISAASGSLHEQYF. In nucleotides, the CDR3 is TGTGCCATCAGTGCGGCTAGCGGGAGCCTCCACGAGCAGTACTTC.

The V call is TRBV29-1, the J call TRBJ2-3, with 7 bases aligning to TRBD2. The CDR3 extends over 13 amino acids. The V segment lost 8 bases and the J segment 3 bases; nucleotides outside the gene matches: 8. CDR1 and CDR2 from the germline V gene are SQVTM and ANQGSEA. The CDR3 sequence is CSLEDSGTDTQYF. The CDR3 DNA follows: TGCAGCCTAGAGGATAGCGGGACAGATACGCAGTATTTT.

The V gene is TRBV9, the J gene TRBJ2-7; D ambiguous. V lost 0 bases to trimming and J lost 4 bases, with 11 bases between them. The length of the CDR3 is 14 residues. From germline, CDR1 is SGDLS and CDR2 YYNGEE. The CDR3 nucleotides read TGTGCCAGCAGCGTAGACTCTATGATGTACGAGCAGTACTTC. It codes for CASSVDSMMYEQYF.

This sequence joins TRBV27 and TRBJ2-7, with D possibly being TRBD1 (6 bases). Trimming took off 8 bases at V and 6 bases at J, with 20 bases between the two ends. The CDR3 runs to 14 residues. Germline CDR1 MNHEY, CDR2 SMNVEV (reference sequence). CDR3 residues: CASSPVGALREQYF. As DNA, the CDR3 is TGTGCCAGCTCACCTGTGGGGGCACTCCGCGAGCAGTACTTC.

The sample holds one count of this clone. The gene calls are TRBV6-4 and TRBJ2-1, with TRBD2 matching over 7 bases. The CDR3 sequence is 16 residues long. CDR1 is MRHNA, CDR2 SNTAGT, per germline. The ends lost 7 bases at V and 6 bases at J; junction bases unmatched: 15. The CDR3: CASTRGAGVGTNEQFF. CDR3 bases: TGTGCCAGCACAAGAGGGGCGGGAGTTGGGACCAATGAGCAGTTCTTC.